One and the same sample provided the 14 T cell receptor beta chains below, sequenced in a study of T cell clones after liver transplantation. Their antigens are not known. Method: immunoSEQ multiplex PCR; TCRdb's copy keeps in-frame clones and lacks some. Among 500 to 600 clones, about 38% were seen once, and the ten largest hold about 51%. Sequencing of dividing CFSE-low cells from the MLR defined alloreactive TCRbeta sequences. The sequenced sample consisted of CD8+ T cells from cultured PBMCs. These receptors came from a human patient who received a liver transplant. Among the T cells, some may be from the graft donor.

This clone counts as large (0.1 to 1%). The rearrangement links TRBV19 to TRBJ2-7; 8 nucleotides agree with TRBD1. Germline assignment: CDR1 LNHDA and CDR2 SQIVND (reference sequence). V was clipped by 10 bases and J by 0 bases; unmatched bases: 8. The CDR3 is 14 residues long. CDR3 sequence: CATRAGTGSYEQYF. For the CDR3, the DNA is TGTGCCACCAGGGCCGGGACAGGCTCCTACGAGCAGTACTTC.

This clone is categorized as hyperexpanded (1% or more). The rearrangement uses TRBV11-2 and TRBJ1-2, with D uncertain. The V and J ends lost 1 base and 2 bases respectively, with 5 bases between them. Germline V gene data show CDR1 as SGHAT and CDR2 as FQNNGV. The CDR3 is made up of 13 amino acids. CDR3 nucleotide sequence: TGTGCCAGCAGCTTAGGGCCGAACTATGGCTACACCTTC. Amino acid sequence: CASSLGPNYGYTF.

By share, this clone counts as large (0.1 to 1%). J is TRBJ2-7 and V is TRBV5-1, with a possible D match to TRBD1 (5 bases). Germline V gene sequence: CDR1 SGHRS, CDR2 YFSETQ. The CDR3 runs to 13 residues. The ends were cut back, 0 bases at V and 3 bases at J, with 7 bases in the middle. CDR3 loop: CASSLEGIYEQYF. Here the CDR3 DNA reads TGCGCCAGCAGCTTGGAGGGGATCTACGAGCAGTACTTC.

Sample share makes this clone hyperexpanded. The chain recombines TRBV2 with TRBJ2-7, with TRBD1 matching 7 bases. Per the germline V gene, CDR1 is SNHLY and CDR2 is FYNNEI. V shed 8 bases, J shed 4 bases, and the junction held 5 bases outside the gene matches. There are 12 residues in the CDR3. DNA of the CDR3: TGTGCCAGCCTGGGGACAGCATACGAGCAGTACTTC. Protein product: CASLGTAYEQYF.

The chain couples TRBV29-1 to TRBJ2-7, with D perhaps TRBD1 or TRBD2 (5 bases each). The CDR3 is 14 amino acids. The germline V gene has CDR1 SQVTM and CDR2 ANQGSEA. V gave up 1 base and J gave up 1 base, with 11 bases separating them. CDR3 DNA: TGCAGCGTTGAAGGGGACGGTCATTCCTACGAGCAGTACTTC. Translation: CSVEGDGHSYEQYF.

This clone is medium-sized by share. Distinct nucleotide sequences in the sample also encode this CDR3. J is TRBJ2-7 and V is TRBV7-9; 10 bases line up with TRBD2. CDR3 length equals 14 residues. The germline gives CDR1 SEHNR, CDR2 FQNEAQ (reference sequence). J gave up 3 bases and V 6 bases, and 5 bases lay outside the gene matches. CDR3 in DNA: TGTGCCAGCAGTCCACCTAGCGGGAGCTACGAGCAGTACTTC. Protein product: CASSPPSGSYEQYF.

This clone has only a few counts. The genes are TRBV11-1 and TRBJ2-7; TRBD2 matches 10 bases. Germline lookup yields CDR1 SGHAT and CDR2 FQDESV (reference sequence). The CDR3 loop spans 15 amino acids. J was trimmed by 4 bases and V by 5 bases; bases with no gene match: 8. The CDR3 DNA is TGTGCCAGCAGCCCACGGGCTAGCGGGAGTTACGAGCAGTACTTC. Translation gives CASSPRASGSYEQYF. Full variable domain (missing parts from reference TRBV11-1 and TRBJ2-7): EAEVAQSPRYKITEKSQAVAFWCDPISGHATLYWYRQILGQGPELLVQFQDESVVDDSQLPKDRFSAERLKGVDSTLKIQPAELGDSAMYLCASSPRASGSYEQYFGPGTRLTVT.

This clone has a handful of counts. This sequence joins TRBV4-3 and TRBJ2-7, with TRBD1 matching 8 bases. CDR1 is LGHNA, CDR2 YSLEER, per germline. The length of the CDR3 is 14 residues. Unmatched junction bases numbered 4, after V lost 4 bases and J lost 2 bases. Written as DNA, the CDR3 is TGCGCCAGCAGCCCTTGGACAGGGCCCTACGAGCAGTACTTC. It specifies CASSPWTGPYEQYF.

For the CDR3, the DNA is TGTGCCAGCCTGGGGACAGCATACGAGCAGTACTTC. It codes for CASLGTAYEQYF. The V gene is TRBV6-1, the J gene TRBJ2-7, with TRBD1 matching over 7 bases. J was trimmed by 4 bases and V by 8 bases; bases with no gene match: 5. Germline loops: CDR1 MNHNS, CDR2 SASEGT. The CDR3 runs to 12 residues.

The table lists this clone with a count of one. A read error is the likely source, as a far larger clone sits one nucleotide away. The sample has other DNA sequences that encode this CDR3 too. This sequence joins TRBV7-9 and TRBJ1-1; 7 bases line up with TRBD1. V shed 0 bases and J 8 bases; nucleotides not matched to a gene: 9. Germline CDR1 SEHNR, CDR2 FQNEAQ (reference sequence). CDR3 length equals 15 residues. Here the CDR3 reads CASSLARTGGGEAFF. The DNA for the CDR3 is TGTGCCAGCAGCTTAGCAAGGACAGGAGGGGGGGAAGCTTTCTTT.

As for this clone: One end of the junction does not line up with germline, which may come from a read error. Here the CDR3 reads CASSSAGSLYEQYF. The CDR3 DNA reads as TGTGCCAGCAGCTCGGCGGGGAGCCTCTACGAGCAGTACTTC. The chain carries TRBV5-3 and TRBJ2-7; possibly TRBD2 for D (6 bases). TRBV5-3 is filed as an ORF, its function uncertain. CDR3 length: 14 residues.

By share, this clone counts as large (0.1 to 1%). CDR3 region: CASGPDAWGQPQHF. In DNA, the CDR3 is TGTGCCAGCGGCCCGGATGCCTGGGGCCAGCCCCAGCATTTT. V is TRBV2 and J is TRBJ1-5, with D maybe TRBD1 (5 bases). This CDR3 comprises 14 residues. The germline V and J ends were trimmed by 8 bases and 7 bases, with 18 bases remaining between them. Germline CDR1 and CDR2: SNHLY and FYNNEI.

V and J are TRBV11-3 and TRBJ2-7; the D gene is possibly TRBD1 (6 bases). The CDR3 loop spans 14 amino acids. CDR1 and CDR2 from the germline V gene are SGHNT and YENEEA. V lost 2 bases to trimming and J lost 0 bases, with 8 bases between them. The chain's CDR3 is CASSLTGSSYEQYF. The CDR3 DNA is TGTGCCAGCAGCTTAACAGGGAGCTCCTACGAGCAGTACTTC.

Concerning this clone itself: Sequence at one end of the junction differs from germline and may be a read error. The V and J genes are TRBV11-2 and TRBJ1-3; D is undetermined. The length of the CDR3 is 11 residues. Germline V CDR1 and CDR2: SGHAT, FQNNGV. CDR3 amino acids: CASSSPGLSRF. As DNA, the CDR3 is TGTGCCAGCAGCTCCCCCGGACTGTCTCGTTTT.